A selection of T cell receptor beta chains follows, all from one sample in a study of cytomegalovirus exposure and HLA in healthy donors. Profiled with immunoSEQ multiplex PCR; TCRdb holds only in-frame clones, not every one. Of roughly 150,000 clones listed, roughly 74% were seen once; the top ten hold about 11%. Sequenced: PBMCs. The source of these receptors is a man aged 18 to 35 in good health and CMV-seropositive. CDR3s include the opening cysteine and the closing phenylalanine or tryptophan. The D gene is left open where the match is weak. Not all rows give a size; the values are once, few, many and, for expanded clones, a class.

TGTGCCTCGGGGGGCAGCTCCTATAATTCACCCCTCCACTTT	CASGGSSYNSPLHF	TRBV5-6	TRBJ1-6	NA	NA
TGTGCCAGCAGCCGAGGGACAGGGGCGGGCGAGCAGTACTTC	CASSRGTGAGEQYF	TRBV7-9	TRBJ2-7	TRBD1	NA
TGTGCCAGCAGTTACAGGGGAAGAGGCACTGAAGCTTTCTTT	CASSYRGRGTEAFF	TRBV28	TRBJ1-1	TRBD1	NA
TGTGCCAGCAGCGTCCAGGGAGGGGGGGCCAACGTCCTGACTTTC	CASSVQGGGANVLTF	TRBV7-9	TRBJ2-6	TRBD2	NA
TGTGCCAGCAGCGTCCAGGCGGGGGATGGGAATGAGCAGTTCTTC	CASSVQAGDGNEQFF	TRBV9	TRBJ2-1	TRBD2	NA
TGTGCCTGGAGGTCTAGAGGGGGGGCGGATAATCAGCCCCAGCATTTT	CAWRSRGGADNQPQHF	TRBV30	TRBJ1-5	NA	NA
TGTGCCTGGACCCCCGACAGGGGATCCTACAATGAGCAGTTCTTC	CAWTPDRGSYNEQFF	TRBV30	TRBJ2-1	TRBD1	NA
TGTGCCAGCAGCTTAGCTGGCGGCAATGAGCAGTTCTTC	CASSLAGGNEQFF	TRBV7-2	TRBJ2-1	NA	NA
TGTGCCTGGAGTCCCCTTAGACGGCCGGGTCAGCCCCAGCATTTT	CAWSPLRRPGQPQHF	TRBV30	TRBJ1-5	NA	NA
TGTGCCAGCAGTGTGCCGACTAGTTCGGGGAGCCAGTACTTC	CASSVPTSSGSQYF	TRBV6-1	TRBJ2-5	NA	NA
TGTGCCAGCAGCCAGTCCCAGGTCGGCTATGGCTACACCTTC	CASSQSQVGYGYTF	TRBV7-9	TRBJ1-2	NA	NA
TGTGCCAGCAGCGTAGTATCTAGCGGGGCGAACACCGGGGAGCTGTTTTTT	CASSVVSSGANTGELFF	TRBV9	TRBJ2-2	TRBD2	NA
TGCGCCAGCAGCCCCACTAGCGGGACGAGAGAGACCCAGTACTTC	CASSPTSGTRETQYF	TRBV5-1	TRBJ2-5	TRBD2	NA
TGCGCCAGCAGCTTGCCGGACAGGGCGACTTCGGGGGAGTTCTTC	CASSLPDRATSGEFF	TRBV5-1	TRBJ2-1	TRBD1	NA
TGTGCCAGTAGTATTGTGGGGACAAATTACGAGCAGTACTTC	CASSIVGTNYEQYF	TRBV19	TRBJ2-7	NA	few
TGTGCCAGCCACGAAACGGGACTAACCTACAATGAGCAGTTCTTC	CASHETGLTYNEQFF	TRBV6-5	TRBJ2-1	TRBD2	NA
TGCGCCAGCAGCGGCTACGGGAGGACCTACGAGCAGTACTTC	CASSGYGRTYEQYF	TRBV5-1	TRBJ2-7	TRBD2	NA